A single sample gave rise to the 17 T cell receptor beta chains below, sequenced in a study of cytomegalovirus exposure and HLA in healthy donors. A multiplex PCR was run with 60 Vbeta primers and 13 Jbeta primers. Clones were read by immunoSEQ multiplex PCR, and TCRdb kept only the in-frame ones, dropping some. The sample holds 95,000 to 120,000 clones; 70% to 85% are singletons and the top ten take around 2.7%. Specimen: PBMCs. The receptor set was obtained from a woman in her late teens or twenties in good health and CMV-seronegative.

The gene calls are TRBV19 and TRBJ2-5; the match to TRBD1 covers 7 bases. The trim removed 9 bases at V and 2 bases at J, leaving 9 bases unmatched. CDR1 and CDR2 (germline): LNHDA, SQIVND (reference sequence). The CDR3 totals 14 residues. CDR3 sequence (DNA): TGTGCCAGCCTAGGCCGGGACAGTCAAGAGACCCAGTACTTC. This gives the protein CASLGRDSQETQYF.

This CDR3 reads CASSMEGHWGDTEAFF. Here the CDR3 DNA reads TGTGCCAGCAGCATGGAGGGCCACTGGGGGGACACTGAAGCTTTCTTT. The rearrangement uses TRBV5-6 and TRBJ1-1, with D tentatively TRBD1 (5 bases). The germline gives CDR1 SGHDT, CDR2 YYEEEE. Trimming removed 4 bases from V and 3 bases from J, with 19 bases in between. The CDR3 extends over 16 amino acids. The entire variable domain, with the rest obtained from reference TRBV5-6 and TRBJ1-1, is as follows: DAGVTQSPTHLIKTRGQQVTLRCSPKSGHDTVSWYQQALGQGPQFIFQYYEEEERQRGNFPDRFSGHQFPNYSSELNVNALLLGDSALYLCASSMEGHWGDTEAFFGQGTRLTVV.

This rearrangement joins TRBV28 to TRBJ1-5; D is perhaps TRBD1 (6 bases). Per the germline V gene, CDR1 is MDHEN and CDR2 is SYDVKM. This CDR3 has 17 amino acids. V was pared by 6 bases and J by 0 bases, with 18 bases between. Written as DNA, the CDR3 is TGTGCCAGCAGGACAATGGACAGAGAAGATAGCAATCAGCCCCAGCATTTT. It yields the protein CASRTMDREDSNQPQHF. Full variable domain (rest looked up from reference TRBV28 and TRBJ1-5): DVKVTQSSRYLVKRTGEKVFLECVQDMDHENMFWYRQDPGLGLRLIYFSYDVKMKEKGDIPEGYSVSREKKERFSLILESASTNQTSMYLCASRTMDREDSNQPQHFGDGTRLSIL.

This clone was seen many times. The V gene is TRBV19, the J gene TRBJ1-4, with D possibly TRBD1 on 5 matching bases. V gave up 3 bases and J gave up 7 bases, with 9 bases separating them. The germline V gene has CDR1 LNHDA and CDR2 SQIVND (reference sequence). The length of the CDR3 is 13 residues. CDR3 coding DNA: TGTGCCAGTAGTATCAACAGGAGTGAAAAACTGTTTTTT. As protein: CASSINRSEKLFF.

This clone appeared a single time. The chain joins TRBV11-3 to TRBJ1-1; D is ambiguous. The germline V gene encodes CDR1 SGHNT and CDR2 YENEEA. This CDR3 comprises 14 residues. Trimming left V 2 bases short and J 1 base short, with 8 bases between. The CDR3 is CASSLRGGNTEAFF. The CDR3 nucleotides are TGTGCCAGCAGCTTACGGGGAGGGAACACTGAAGCTTTCTTT.

The chain joins TRBV5-4 to TRBJ2-1; 8 positions match TRBD2. J lost 4 bases, V lost 0 bases, and 6 bases had no gene match. The CDR3 has 16 residues. In germline, CDR1 is SGHNT, CDR2 YYREEE (reference sequence). Here the CDR3 DNA reads TGTGCCAGCAGCTTGGATTTAGCGGGGCGATACAATGAGCAGTTCTTC. Its translation: CASSLDLAGRYNEQFF.

This clone came up a few times. This CDR3 is CASMRGLNSPLHF. CDR3 DNA: TGTGCCAGCATGCGGGGGCTGAATTCACCCCTCCACTTT. The chain joins TRBV6-5 to TRBJ1-6, with a weak D call TRBD1 (6 bases). V lost 7 bases to trimming and J lost 7 bases, with 11 bases between them. Germline CDR1 reads MNHEY; CDR2 reads SVGAGI. This CDR3 has 13 amino acids.

V gene TRBV28 combines with J gene TRBJ1-1, with 7 nucleotides matching TRBD1. Germline lookup yields CDR1 MDHEN and CDR2 SYDVKM. The CDR3 consists of 14 residues. V lost 6 bases and J lost 2; bases outside the gene matches: 6. CDR3 DNA: TGTGCCAGCAGAATTGGACAGGCCAACACTGAAGCTTTCTTT. Translation: CASRIGQANTEAFF.

This clone was recorded a few times. V and J are TRBV7-9 and TRBJ2-3; 8 nucleotides agree with TRBD2. The CDR3 has 17 residues. V shed 5 bases and J 2 bases; nucleotides not matched to a gene: 12. Germline V lookup: CDR1 SEHNR, CDR2 FQNEAQ (reference sequence). This chain's CDR3 is CASSAPNSGVTTDTQYF. CDR3 nucleotide sequence: TGTGCCAGCAGCGCCCCGAATAGCGGGGTTACCACAGATACGCAGTATTTT.

The V call is TRBV15, the J call TRBJ2-1, with 11 bases lining up with TRBD2. The J segment lost 0 bases and the V segment lost 0 bases, leaving 7 bases of the junction unmatched. Germline assignment: CDR1 LNHNV and CDR2 YYDKDF (reference sequence). CDR3 length: 19 amino acids. The CDR3 spells CATSRELAGGGYSYNEQFF. The CDR3 nucleotides are TGTGCCACCAGCAGAGAATTAGCGGGAGGGGGTTACTCCTACAATGAGCAGTTCTTC.

J is TRBJ1-6 and V is TRBV7-2, with 8 bases identical to TRBD1. The CDR3 is made up of 15 amino acids. V lost 4 bases to trimming and J lost 9 bases; unmatched junction nucleotides: 8. Germline V gene sequence: CDR1 SGHTA, CDR2 FQGNSA. The CDR3 loop reads CASSSRTGTGSPLHF. CDR3 nucleotide sequence: TGTGCCAGCAGCTCCCGGACAGGGACGGGTTCACCCCTCCACTTT.

The chain uses TRBV5-4 and TRBJ2-5, with 9 positions matching TRBD2. Germline assignment: CDR1 SGHNT and CDR2 YYREEE (reference sequence). The CDR3 runs to 15 residues. The junction had 1 base not matched to a gene; V was cut back by 0 bases and J by 1 base. CDR3 bases: TGTGCCAGCAGCTTGGCTAGCGGGATCCAAGAGACCCAGTACTTC. Encoded protein: CASSLASGIQETQYF.

J is TRBJ2-3 and V is TRBV7-2; D is undetermined. The CDR3 is 14 residues long. CDR1 is SGHTA, CDR2 FQGNSA, per germline. Trimming shortened V by 5 bases and J by 3 bases, and 12 bases separated the two germline ends. This CDR3 reads CASSPRPQTDTQYF. The CDR3 DNA sequence: TGTGCCAGCAGCCCACGCCCACAGACAGATACGCAGTATTTT. Using reference TRBV7-2 and TRBJ2-3 for the parts outside the CDR3, the full variable domain is GAGVSQSPSNKVTEKGKDVELRCDPISGHTALYWYRQSLGQGLEFLIYFQGNSAPDKSGLPSDRFSAERTGGSVSTLTIQRTQQEDSAVYLCASSPRPQTDTQYFGPGTRLTVL.

This chain connects TRBV4-2 to TRBJ2-5, with D unclear. This CDR3 contains 14 residues. Looked up from germline, CDR1 is LGHNA and CDR2 is YNFKEQ. The germline V and J ends were trimmed by 1 base and 2 bases, with 8 bases remaining between them. CDR3 nucleotide sequence: TGTGCCAGCAGCCAAGTCTCCCAGCAAGAGACCCAGTACTTC. Amino acids: CASSQVSQQETQYF.

The chain combines TRBV6-4 with TRBJ1-2; 7 nucleotides align to TRBD1. The trim removed 3 bases at V and 0 bases at J, leaving 1 base unmatched. Germline V gives CDR1 MRHNA, CDR2 SNTAGT. The CDR3 extends over 14 amino acids. In DNA form, the CDR3 reads TGTGCCAGCAGTGAGCAGGGGGCTAACTATGGCTACACCTTC. It is translated as CASSEQGANYGYTF.

In its sample, this clone was seen once. The gene calls are TRBV5-4 and TRBJ2-1, with 7 bases matching TRBD1. V dropped 0 bases and J dropped 6; count of bases not matched to a gene: 6. Germline values: CDR1 SGHNT, CDR2 YYREEE (reference sequence). The CDR3 consists of 15 residues. CDR3 in DNA: TGTGCCAGCAGCTTGGGACAGGGTAGGGCCAATGAGCAGTTCTTC. Translated, it gives CASSLGQGRANEQFF.

V gene TRBV4-2 combines with J gene TRBJ1-1; D uncertain. The CDR3 is 15 amino acids. Trimming cost V 0 bases and J 1 base, with 9 bases left between them. Germline V gene lookup returns CDR1 LGHNA and CDR2 YNFKEQ. CDR3: CASSQDIYRNTEAFF. Here the CDR3 DNA reads TGTGCCAGCAGCCAAGATATATACAGGAACACTGAAGCTTTCTTT.